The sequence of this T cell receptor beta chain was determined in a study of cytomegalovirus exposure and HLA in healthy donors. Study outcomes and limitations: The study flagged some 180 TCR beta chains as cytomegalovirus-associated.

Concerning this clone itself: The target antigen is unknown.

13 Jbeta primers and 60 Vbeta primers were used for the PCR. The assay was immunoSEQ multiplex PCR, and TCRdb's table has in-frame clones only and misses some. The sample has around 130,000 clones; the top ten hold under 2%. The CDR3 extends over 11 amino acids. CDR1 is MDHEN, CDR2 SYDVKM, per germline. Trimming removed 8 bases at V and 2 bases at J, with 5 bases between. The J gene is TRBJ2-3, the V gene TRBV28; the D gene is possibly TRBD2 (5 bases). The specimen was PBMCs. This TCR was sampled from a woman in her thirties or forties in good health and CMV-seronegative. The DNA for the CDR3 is TGTGCCAGCCGGGACACAGATACGCAGTATTTT. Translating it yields CASRDTDTQYF.